This T cell receptor (beta chain) was identified in a study of blood T cells in healthy people across ages. Study-level findings and limits: Per million T cells, TCR beta diversity dropped roughly linearly as age increased.

Each donor had 8 to 10 milliliters of peripheral blood drawn. Germline values: CDR1 DFQATT, CDR2 SNEGSKA (reference sequence). The germline V and J ends were trimmed by 4 bases and 0 bases, with 6 bases remaining between them. The CDR3 covers 13 residues. The use of a sample-barcoded 5' primer and a J-beta primer mix characterized a second PCR of about 7 to 12 cycles. TCRdb redid the calling of the 5' RACE reads with MiXCR, one entry per CDR3 protein. Among around 620,000 distinct CDR3 sequences listed, roughly 28% were seen once. For this clonotype: The antigen remains undetermined.

The V call is TRBV20-1, the J call TRBJ2-2, with D uncertain. This receptor was taken from a woman in her seventies in good health. Source material: blood. This chain's CDR3 is CSAMLPNTGELFF. The CDR3 bases are TGCAGTGCTATGCTTCCGAACACCGGGGAGCTGTTTTTT.